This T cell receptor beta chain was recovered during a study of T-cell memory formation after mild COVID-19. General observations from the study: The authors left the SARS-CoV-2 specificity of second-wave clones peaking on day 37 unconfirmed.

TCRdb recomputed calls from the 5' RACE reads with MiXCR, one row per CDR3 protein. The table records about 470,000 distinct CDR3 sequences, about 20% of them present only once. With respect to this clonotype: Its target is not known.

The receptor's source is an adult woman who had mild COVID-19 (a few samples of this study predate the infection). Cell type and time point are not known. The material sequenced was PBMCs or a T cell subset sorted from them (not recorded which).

The CDR3 nucleotides are TGTGCCAGCAGCGTAGGGACAGGGGGCCTCTACGAGCAGTACTTC. Its translation is CASSVGTGGLYEQYF. This chain uses TRBV9 with TRBJ2-7; 11 bases fit TRBD1. The CDR3 sequence is 15 residues long. Germline-derived CDR1 and CDR2 are SGDLS and YYNGEE. Unmatched junction bases numbered 2, after V lost 0 bases and J lost 3 bases.